A selection of T cell receptor beta chains follows, all from one sample in a study of blood T cell repertoires in COVID-19. The method was immunoSEQ multiplex PCR; TCRdb's version includes in-frame clones alone and lacks a portion of them. The sample consists of approximately 160,000 clones, about 81% of them appearing once. The material sequenced was peripheral blood. The receptors come from a woman aged 80 or over with acute or convalescent COVID-19. The conserved cysteine and the conserved F or W are not part of the CDR3 here. Some rows mark clone size as missing; the rest say once, few, many or name a class of expanded clone.

CDR3: ASSPRRRGYT
size: -
J: TRBJ1-2
length: 10
V: TRBV5-6

CDR3: ASRIPGYGYT
size: few
J: TRBJ1-2
length: 10
V: TRBV28

CDR3: ASSKVDRGHRGYT
size: -
J: TRBJ1-2
length: 13
V: TRBV21-1

CDR3: ASSIRQGYEQY
size: few
J: TRBJ2-7
length: 11
V: TRBV19

CDR3: ASSLGTGVEKLF
size: -
J: TRBJ1-4
length: 12
V: TRBV11-2

CDR3: SVEGGQIDNNEQF
size: -
J: TRBJ2-1
length: 13
V: TRBV29-1

CDR3: AWSVTGRGHGNEQF
size: -
J: TRBJ2-1
length: 14
V: TRBV30

CDR3: ASSQEGTILYNEQF
size: few
J: TRBJ2-1
length: 14
V: TRBV4-1

CDR3: ASSLARGSYSPLH
size: -
J: TRBJ1-6
length: 13
V: TRBV7-9

CDR3: AISEPLAGRAKNIQY
size: many
J: TRBJ2-4
length: 15
V: TRBV10-3

CDR3: ASSKLAGGPDTQY
size: -
J: TRBJ2-3
length: 13
V: TRBV6-5

CDR3: SVEDEREGTQY
size: once
J: TRBJ2-3
length: 11
V: TRBV29-1

CDR3: ASSHRQMTEAF
size: -
J: TRBJ1-1
length: 11
V: TRBV6-2/TRBV6-3

CDR3: ASTKGLGLNTGELF
size: once
J: TRBJ2-2
length: 14
V: TRBV28

CDR3: ASSLVQSYEQY
size: -
J: TRBJ2-7
length: 11
V: TRBV5-1

CDR3: ASSRGHRNYGYT
size: -
J: TRBJ1-2
length: 12
V: TRBV19

CDR3: AASDSGNTIY
size: once
J: TRBJ1-3
length: 10
V: TRBV6-5

CDR3: ASSLGLAGGPEQY
size: -
J: TRBJ2-7
length: 13
V: TRBV7-2

CDR3: ASSDGLAQPQH
size: -
J: TRBJ1-5
length: 11
V: TRBV10-1

CDR3: ASAPGGGNQPQH
size: few
J: TRBJ1-5
length: 12
V: TRBV28

CDR3: ASEMTRVPLKMNTEAF
size: -
J: TRBJ1-1
length: 16
V: TRBV21-1

CDR3: ASSLSLGGARSYEQY
size: -
J: TRBJ2-7
length: 15
V: TRBV7-6

CDR3: ASSLTGETEAF
size: -
J: TRBJ1-1
length: 11
V: TRBV7-3

CDR3: ASSFAGGTPLH
size: -
J: TRBJ1-6
length: 11
V: TRBV27

CDR3: ASSLSGTGSGNTIY
size: once
J: TRBJ1-3
length: 14
V: TRBV5-1

CDR3: ASSEARAGVSNQPQH
size: -
J: TRBJ1-5
length: 15
V: TRBV2

CDR3: ASSSETGANTEAF
size: -
J: TRBJ1-1
length: 13
V: TRBV5-1

CDR3: ASSLVPGGPGEQY
size: -
J: TRBJ2-7
length: 13
V: TRBV7-2